This paragraph reports one TCR beta chain. Patients with Susac syndrome met diagnostic criteria that were recently defined for definite or probable disease. The TEMRA cells underwent FACS enrichment, while the CD8+ and CD4+ T cells underwent negative isolation. J lost 2 bases, V lost 6 bases, and 3 bases had no gene match. This CDR3 is 13 amino acids long. RNA amounts of about 0.5 to 1 ug underwent reverse transcription with random hexamers. An immunoSEQ multiplex PCR amplified TCR beta CDR3 over 54 Vbeta and 13 Jbeta. Each CDR3 protein is one row after TCRdb ran MiXCR on the immunoSEQ multiplex PCR reads. Seen here are around 170,000 distinct CDR3 sequences, roughly 95% observed once, and the top ten hold 0.075% to 0.1%. The record originates from a study of CD8 T cells in Susac syndrome.

This receptor was obtained from a human donor with Susac syndrome. This chain uses TRBV12-3 or TRBV12-4 with TRBJ1-2; 7 nucleotides agree with TRBD1. The sample taken for sequencing was CD4+ T cells from PBMCs. CDR3 amino acids: CASRRGPNYGYTF. CDR3 nucleotides: TGTGCCAGCAGGAGGGGGCCCAACTATGGCTACACCTTC.